A single sample gave rise to the 26 T cell receptor beta chains below, sequenced in a study of human versus mouse CDR3 diversity and MHC coevolution. Here immunoSEQ multiplex PCR was the method, and the copy in TCRdb shows in-frame clones only, minus some. The sample gives around 74,000 clones, just under 95% of which show up once; roughly 0.15% is in the top ten. Specimen: naive CD4+ T cells from blood. The subset: CD45RO-negative CD62L-positive naive CD4 T cells. The receptors come from a person between 30 and 69 years old in good health.

This chain joins TRBV5-4 and TRBJ2-1; TRBD2 aligns across 7 bases. Looked up from germline, CDR1 is SGHNT and CDR2 is YYREEE (reference sequence). Losses at the gene ends were 0 bases for V and 3 bases for J; bases not matched to a gene: 6. This CDR3 spans 16 amino acids. This CDR3 reads CASSLGGGVIYNEQFF. Written as DNA, the CDR3 is TGTGCCAGCAGCTTGGGTGGGGGGGTGATCTACAATGAGCAGTTCTTC. Using reference TRBV5-4 and TRBJ2-1 for the parts outside the CDR3, the full variable domain is ETGVTQSPTHLIKTRGQQVTLRCSSQSGHNTVSWYQQALGQGPQFIFQYYREEENGRGNFPPRFSGLQFPNYSSELNVNALELDDSALYLCASSLGGGVIYNEQFFGPGTRLTVL.

The chain recombines TRBV10-3 with TRBJ1-5, with no clear D. Germline-derived CDR1 and CDR2 are ENHRY and SYGVKD. This CDR3 is built from 14 residues. V shed 0 bases and J shed 6 bases, with 9 bases lying between them. The CDR3 loop is CAISESIGGQPQHF. CDR3 nucleotides: TGTGCCATCAGTGAGTCGATTGGAGGTCAGCCCCAGCATTTT.

This clone showed up just once. The J gene is TRBJ2-7, the V gene TRBV7-9; 7 nucleotides match TRBD1. V lost 5 bases and J lost 2; bases outside the gene matches: 6. Per germline, CDR1 SEHNR and CDR2 FQNEAQ (reference sequence). This CDR3 has 14 residues. DNA for the CDR3: TGTGCCAGCAGCACAGACAGGGTCACCTACGAGCAGTACTTC. The encoded protein is CASSTDRVTYEQYF.

This clone was found once. This chain joins TRBV28 and TRBJ2-3; 8 nucleotides match TRBD2. The J segment lost 7 bases and the V segment lost 1 base, leaving 4 bases of the junction unmatched. Germline CDR1 and CDR2: MDHEN and SYDVKM. The CDR3 contains 14 residues. The CDR3 here is CASSLSGGAYTQYF. The CDR3 DNA follows: TGTGCCAGCAGTTTATCCGGGGGGGCATATACGCAGTATTTT. The variable domain in full, with the rest retrieved from reference TRBV28 and TRBJ2-3, is DVKVTQSSRYLVKRTGEKVFLECVQDMDHENMFWYRQDPGLGLRLIYFSYDVKMKEKGDIPEGYSVSREKKERFSLILESASTNQTSMYLCASSLSGGAYTQYFGPGTRLTVL.

The rearrangement uses TRBV11-2 and TRBJ2-1; 9 bases match TRBD2. V shed 5 bases, J shed 6 bases, and the junction held 11 bases outside the gene matches. From germline, CDR1 is SGHAT and CDR2 FQNNGV. CDR3 length: 16 residues. The CDR3 spells CASSLILAGDTNEQFF. In nucleotides, the CDR3 is TGTGCCAGCAGCCTAATTTTAGCGGGAGACACCAATGAGCAGTTCTTC.

The chain links TRBV5-1 to TRBJ2-5; 7 nucleotides align to TRBD2. J lost 2 bases, V lost 4 bases, and 8 bases had no gene match. CDR1 and CDR2 (germline): SGHRS, YFSETQ. This CDR3 is 15 amino acids long. CDR3: CASSLRGLEQETQYF. For the CDR3, the DNA is TGCGCCAGCAGCCTGCGAGGACTAGAACAAGAGACCCAGTACTTC.

This clone was picked up one time. The J gene is TRBJ2-1, the V gene TRBV7-9; 7 bases agree with TRBD1. The ends lost 1 base at V and 6 bases at J; junction bases unmatched: 6. This CDR3 comprises 15 residues. The germline gives CDR1 SEHNR, CDR2 FQNEAQ (reference sequence). The CDR3 DNA reads TGTGCCAGCAGCTTAGGGGGCAGGGGGATCAATGAGCAGTTCTTC. Translated: CASSLGGRGINEQFF.

This chain connects TRBV7-9 to TRBJ1-2, with a tentative D call TRBD1 (6 bases). Germline CDR1 SEHNR, CDR2 FQNEAQ (reference sequence). The CDR3 sequence is 15 residues long. Trimming took off 5 bases at V and 6 bases at J, with 19 bases between the two ends. This CDR3 reads CASSLTGTPPHGYTF. DNA for the CDR3: TGTGCCAGCAGCCTGACCGGGACACCACCCCATGGCTACACCTTC. Full variable domain (remainder filled in from reference TRBV7-9 and TRBJ1-2): DTGVSQNPRHKITKRGQNVTFRCDPISEHNRLYWYRQTLGQGPEFLTYFQNEAQLEKSRLLSDRFSAERPKGSFSTLEIQRTEQGDSAMYLCASSLTGTPPHGYTFGSGTRLTVV.

V usage is TRBV28 and J usage is TRBJ2-6; D unclear. The V gene lost 5 bases and the J gene lost 4 bases, with 9 bases spanning the gap. Germline V gives CDR1 MDHEN, CDR2 SYDVKM. This CDR3 contains 14 residues. CDR3 in amino acids: CASSPPLGANVLTF. The CDR3 DNA reads TGTGCCAGCAGTCCCCCTCTCGGGGCCAACGTCCTGACTTTC.

The gene calls are TRBV27 and TRBJ1-4; TRBD1 aligns across 8 bases. CDR3 length: 15 amino acids. Germline V gene lookup returns CDR1 MNHEY and CDR2 SMNVEV (reference sequence). Trimming cost V 2 bases and J 8 bases; bases outside gene matches: 7. CDR3 nucleotides: TGTGCCAGCAGTTTACGACAGGGGCGCTCCGAAAAACTGTTTTTT. It specifies CASSLRQGRSEKLFF.

This clone was counted a single time. The chain uses TRBV9 and TRBJ1-1; 7 bases align to TRBD1. The CDR3 runs 14 residues. The germline gives CDR1 SGDLS, CDR2 YYNGEE. The V segment lost 4 bases and the J segment 5 bases; nucleotides outside the gene matches: 8. CDR3 in DNA: TGTGCCAGCAGCCCCGACAGGGATGGGACTGAAGCTTTCTTT. Translation gives CASSPDRDGTEAFF.

The chain has TRBV11-2 and TRBJ2-2, with 9 bases lining up with TRBD1. Unmatched junction bases numbered 13, after V lost 5 bases and J lost 6 bases. This CDR3 is 17 amino acids long. Germline loops: CDR1 SGHAT, CDR2 FQNNGV. CDR3 nucleotides: TGTGCCAGCAGCCCGCAGACCGGGACAGGGTTCGCCGGGGAGCTGTTTTTT. Translated, it gives CASSPQTGTGFAGELFF. Supplemented by reference TRBV11-2 and TRBJ2-2, the full variable domain reads EAGVAQSPRYKIIEKRQSVAFWCNPISGHATLYWYQQILGQGPKLLIQFQNNGVVDDSQLPKDRFSAERLKGVDSTLKIQPAKLEDSAVYLCASSPQTGTGFAGELFFGEGSRLTVL.

The chain uses TRBV5-1 and TRBJ1-2; 7 bases map to TRBD1. V lost 7 bases to trimming and J lost 0 bases; unmatched junction nucleotides: 6. The CDR3 contains 14 residues. The germline gives CDR1 SGHRS, CDR2 YFSETQ. The chain's CDR3 is CASYTGTANYGYTF. CDR3 bases: TGCGCCAGCTACACTGGGACAGCTAACTATGGCTACACCTTC.

The rearrangement joins TRBV2 to TRBJ1-5; 9 bases map to TRBD1. Germline V gene lookup returns CDR1 SNHLY and CDR2 FYNNEI. After removal of 7 bases from V and 5 bases from J, the junction contained 12 bases not matched to a gene. CDR3 length equals 16 residues. The CDR3 nucleotides are TGTGCCAGCAACACCCCGGGACAGGGTCGGGATCAGCCCCAGCATTTT. Translating gives CASNTPGQGRDQPQHF.

This clone has just a few counts. The V and J genes are TRBV21-1 and TRBJ2-7; the table's D call of TRBD2 was not tested on the DNA. TRBV21-1 is a documented pseudogene. This CDR3 comprises 22 residues. The CDR3 sequence is CASSTRESGFSRNRGSSYEQYF. CDR3 DNA sequence: TGTGCCAGCAGCACGCGGGAATCAGGTTTCAGCCGGAACCGGGGATCTTCCTACGAGCAGTACTTC.

V gene TRBV27 combines with J gene TRBJ2-7; TRBD1 is a possible D gene (5 bases). Trimming shortened V by 6 bases and J by 3 bases, and 15 bases separated the two germline ends. This CDR3 is 14 amino acids long. CDR1 and CDR2 from the germline V gene are MNHEY and SMNVEV (reference sequence). The DNA of the CDR3 is TGTGCCAGCAGACCCATGGGGCAGATCTACGAGCAGTACTTC. It codes for CASRPMGQIYEQYF.

The chain is built from TRBV7-6 and TRBJ2-5; 9 nucleotides agree with TRBD1. This CDR3 has 13 residues. J gave up 6 bases and V 5 bases, and 4 bases lay outside the gene matches. Per the germline V gene, CDR1 is SGHVS and CDR2 is FNYEAQ. CDR3 sequence (DNA): TGTGCCAGCAGCCCGGGACAGGGCAAGACCCAGTACTTC. Translated: CASSPGQGKTQYF.

The V gene is TRBV11-2, the J gene TRBJ2-1, with 8 bases fitting TRBD2. This CDR3 contains 15 residues. Trimming took 5 bases from V and 5 from J; bases not matched to a gene: 8. Germline loops: CDR1 SGHAT, CDR2 FQNNGV. The CDR3 DNA is TGTGCCAGCAGCCATATAGCGGGAAGAGACAATGAGCAGTTCTTC. Translation gives CASSHIAGRDNEQFF.

V usage is TRBV2 and J usage is TRBJ2-2; D call uncertain. The ends were cut back, 10 bases at V and 4 bases at J, with 13 bases in the middle. CDR1 is SNHLY and CDR2 is FYNNEI in the germline V gene. The CDR3 has 13 amino acids. The CDR3 nucleotides are TGTGCCACCGCCGTGCTACGCACCGGGGAGCTGTTTTTT. It specifies CATAVLRTGELFF.

This chain links TRBV19 with TRBJ2-3; D is ambiguous. Germline lookup yields CDR1 LNHDA and CDR2 SQIVND (reference sequence). The CDR3 has 14 residues. The germline V and J ends were trimmed by 7 bases and 2 bases, with 13 bases remaining between them. The CDR3 is CASTLGRSTDTQYF. CDR3 nucleotides: TGTGCCAGTACCTTGGGCAGATCCACAGATACGCAGTATTTT.

The chain recombines TRBV10-1 with TRBJ2-3; 7 positions match TRBD2. Germline CDR1 is WNHNN and CDR2 is SYGVQD (reference sequence). The ends lost 7 bases at V and 2 bases at J; junction bases unmatched: 21. CDR3 size: 19 residues. The CDR3 DNA follows: TGCGCCAGCATTTCCAGGCGGAAGGGAGGGCCGGGGGACACAGATACGCAGTATTTT. Amino acids: CASISRRKGGPGDTDTQYF.

The chain is built from TRBV4-1 and TRBJ1-2, with D tentatively TRBD1 (5 bases). This CDR3 is 15 amino acids long. V lost 4 bases, J lost 0 bases, and 12 bases lay in between. Germline CDR1 reads MGHRA; CDR2 reads YSYEKL. CDR3 DNA sequence: TGCGCCAGCAGCCGAGGACACTCCGCTAACTATGGCTACACCTTC. This codes for CASSRGHSANYGYTF.

V is TRBV10-2 and J is TRBJ2-5, with TRBD2 identical over 7 bases. Germline V gene lookup returns CDR1 WSHSY and CDR2 SAAADI. CDR3 size: 15 residues. Losses at the gene ends were 0 bases for V and 5 bases for J; bases not matched to a gene: 6. Here the CDR3 DNA reads TGCGCCAGCAGTGAGTCACCGGGAGCGGGGGAGACCCAGTACTTC. It specifies CASSESPGAGETQYF.

The chain is built from TRBV7-2 and TRBJ2-5, with D possibly matching TRBD1 (6 bases). V was clipped by 5 bases and J by 1 base, with 14 bases between them. In germline, CDR1 is SGHTA, CDR2 FQGNSA. The CDR3 loop spans 15 amino acids. The CDR3: CASSLGTSRQETQYF. The CDR3 DNA reads as TGTGCCAGCAGCCTAGGGACATCGCGCCAAGAGACCCAGTACTTC.

V and J are TRBV25-1 and TRBJ1-1; D is uncertain. The CDR3 runs 11 residues. The V end lost 6 bases, the J end lost 6 bases, and 8 bases lay between the germline ends. CDR1 and CDR2 (germline): MGHDK, SYGVNS. The CDR3 DNA reads as TGTGCCAGCAGGGAACGCGCTGAAGCTTTCTTT. Its translation is CASRERAEAFF.

This clone occurred a few times. CDR3 sequence reads: CASQGQGNSPLHF. CDR3 nucleotide sequence: TGTGCCAGCCAGGGACAGGGAAATTCACCCCTCCACTTT. J is TRBJ1-6 and V is TRBV10-3; 9 bases match TRBD1. V was clipped by 10 bases and J by 7 bases; unmatched bases: 5. This CDR3 spans 13 amino acids. Germline V CDR1 and CDR2: ENHRY, SYGVKD.